The T cell receptor (beta chain) under discussion was sequenced for a study of control samples from healthy donors and cancer patients. This table comes from immunoSEQ multiplex PCR, and its TCRdb copy is limited to in-frame clones, with some not included. The sample includes roughly 45,000 clones, around 94% of them seen just once. CDR1 LNHNV and CDR2 YYDKDF come from the germline V gene (reference sequence). CDR3 length: 16 amino acids. The V and J ends lost 1 base and 8 bases, in that order; junction bases with no gene match: 7. Sequenced input: PBMCs. The J gene is TRBJ2-3, the V gene TRBV15, with 12 bases identical to TRBD2. This clonotype was sampled from a man younger than 40 with colorectal cancer. The CDR3 protein is CATSRGLAGGGGTQYF. The CDR3 DNA follows: TGTGCCACCAGCAGAGGCCTAGCGGGGGGGGGAGGTACGCAGTATTTT.